The 23 T cell receptor beta chains in this list originate from one sample, sequenced in a study of cytomegalovirus exposure and HLA in healthy donors. The primer mix had 60 Vbeta and 13 Jbeta primers. Clones were read by immunoSEQ multiplex PCR, and TCRdb kept only the in-frame ones, dropping some. The sample lists approximately 100,000 clones; around three quarters were seen once. Sequencing input: PBMCs. Receptors originate from a man aged 50-60 years in good health and CMV-seropositive.

The rearrangement joins TRBV6-1 to TRBJ2-5; 11 bases match TRBD1. Unmatched junction bases numbered 8, after V lost 4 bases and J lost 4 bases. This CDR3 is 16 amino acids long. Germline CDR1 MNHNS, CDR2 SASEGT. The CDR3 nucleotides read TGTGCCAGCAGTGCCCGGGACAGGGGGAATAGAGAGACCCAGTACTTC. Protein sequence: CASSARDRGNRETQYF.

J is TRBJ2-7 and V is TRBV2, with TRBD2 matching 7 bases. Trimming cost V 7 bases and J 5 bases; bases outside gene matches: 5. This CDR3 region has 12 residues. Per germline, CDR1 SNHLY and CDR2 FYNNEI. The CDR3 here is CASIGLVDEQYF. CDR3 nucleotides: TGTGCCAGCATAGGACTAGTAGACGAGCAGTACTTC.

A single count supports this clone. The gene calls are TRBV10-3 and TRBJ2-1; TRBD2 matches 8 bases. Germline CDR1 reads ENHRY; CDR2 reads SYGVKD. J was trimmed by 2 bases and V by 4 bases; bases with no gene match: 1. There are 14 residues in the CDR3. CDR3 sequence: CAISGAGAYNEQFF. CDR3 DNA: TGTGCCATCAGTGGAGCGGGAGCCTACAATGAGCAGTTCTTC.

The V call is TRBV7-9, the J call TRBJ1-2; TRBD1 aligns across 7 bases. This CDR3 has 13 amino acids. V lost 5 bases to trimming and J lost 4 bases; unmatched junction nucleotides: 4. Germline CDR1 and CDR2: SEHNR and FQNEAQ (reference sequence). CDR3 coding DNA: TGTGCCAGCAGCCCCGGGACAGTCTATGGCTACACCTTC. Its translation is CASSPGTVYGYTF.

This clone was observed a few times. V usage is TRBV4-3 and J usage is TRBJ2-2; no reliable D call. The CDR3 extends over 17 amino acids. Per germline, CDR1 LGHNA and CDR2 YSLEER. V was shortened by 0 bases and J by 0 bases, with 11 bases between the two germline ends. CDR3 sequence reads: CASSQDLVLTNTGELFF. CDR3 DNA sequence: TGCGCCAGCAGCCAAGATCTAGTGCTAACGAACACCGGGGAGCTGTTTTTT.

The V and J genes are TRBV2 and TRBJ1-2, with D uncertain. This CDR3 is built from 11 residues. Germline CDR1 SNHLY, CDR2 FYNNEI. The germline V and J ends were trimmed by 4 bases and 14 bases, with 14 bases remaining between them. As DNA, the CDR3 is TGTGCCAGCAGTGCTGGCGGATCGGGGACCTTC. The encoded protein is CASSAGGSGTF.

This chain joins TRBV29-1 and TRBJ1-2, with a weak D call TRBD1 (6 bases). The CDR3 length is 12 residues. The V end lost 4 bases, the J end lost 6 bases, and 12 bases lay between the germline ends. Germline V CDR1 and CDR2: SQVTM, ANQGSEA. The CDR3 reads CSVAPDSDGYTF. CDR3 in DNA: TGCAGCGTTGCCCCGGACAGCGATGGCTACACCTTC.

The gene calls are TRBV30 and TRBJ1-2, with D hard to call. This CDR3 region has 11 residues. Germline V CDR1 and CDR2: GTSNPN, SVGIG (reference sequence). Between the trimmed V and J ends, which lost 2 bases and 5 bases, there was a span of 6 bases. For the CDR3, the DNA is TGTGCCTGGAGTACAGCATATGGCTACACCTTC. Translation gives CAWSTAYGYTF.

The V and J genes are TRBV6-5 and TRBJ1-2; 11 bases agree with TRBD1. The germline V gene has CDR1 MNHEY and CDR2 SVGAGI. The CDR3 runs 14 residues. Losses at the gene ends were 2 bases for V and 7 bases for J; bases not matched to a gene: 3. The CDR3 coding sequence is TGTGCCAGCAGTTACACGGGACAGGGGGTTGGCTACACCTTC. Encoded protein: CASSYTGQGVGYTF.

The rearrangement uses TRBV18 and TRBJ2-2; possibly TRBD2 for D (5 bases). The germline V gene has CDR1 KGHSH and CDR2 LQKENI. This CDR3 spans 18 amino acids. V gave up 0 bases and J gave up 0 bases, with 14 bases separating them. CDR3 region: CASSPPSDYAANTGELFF. CDR3 coding DNA: TGTGCCAGCTCACCACCAAGCGACTATGCCGCGAACACCGGGGAGCTGTTTTTT.

The chain uses TRBV9 and TRBJ2-7, with 11 bases lining up with TRBD2. Germline CDR1 SGDLS, CDR2 YYNGEE. Trimming cost V 0 bases and J 5 bases; bases outside gene matches: 7. The CDR3 has 16 amino acids. As DNA, the CDR3 is TGTGCCAGCAGCGTAGTCGGTAGCGGGAGGGGAGACGAGCAGTACTTC. It yields the protein CASSVVGSGRGDEQYF.

The chain has TRBV6-4 and TRBJ2-1; a weak D match, TRBD2 (6 bases). This CDR3 comprises 15 residues. CDR1 and CDR2 (germline): MRHNA, SNTAGT. The germline V and J ends were trimmed by 0 bases and 0 bases, with 6 bases remaining between them. CDR3 sequence reads: CASSDSSGSYNEQFF. DNA for the CDR3: TGTGCCAGCAGTGACTCTAGCGGCTCCTACAATGAGCAGTTCTTC.

The chain recombines TRBV2 with TRBJ2-3; TRBD2 matches 10 bases. The ends lost 3 bases at V and 4 bases at J; junction bases unmatched: 7. The CDR3 runs to 16 residues. Germline V gene lookup returns CDR1 SNHLY and CDR2 FYNNEI. The CDR3 region is CASSDPGLAKSDTQYF. CDR3 DNA: TGTGCCAGCAGTGATCCGGGACTAGCGAAATCAGATACGCAGTATTTT.

The chain uses TRBV21-1 and TRBJ2-1; the D call TRBD2 from the table was never checked on the DNA. TRBV21-1 is an annotated pseudogene. The CDR3 covers 15 residues. CDR3 nucleotides: TGTGCCAGCAGCGAGCGGGAGGGCCAACTGGATGAGCAGTTCTTC. It yields the protein CASSEREGQLDEQFF.

This chain uses TRBV6-6 with TRBJ2-5, with 8 bases lining up with TRBD1. This CDR3 has 14 residues. V was clipped by 8 bases and J by 2 bases; unmatched bases: 7. Germline CDR1 and CDR2: MNHNY and SVGAGI (reference sequence). The CDR3: CASVTGGPQETQYF. CDR3 DNA sequence: TGTGCCAGCGTTACAGGGGGACCACAAGAGACCCAGTACTTC.

V gene TRBV7-9 combines with J gene TRBJ2-7, with TRBD1 identical over 8 bases. With 8 bases clipped from V and 2 bases from J, the junction kept 5 bases outside the gene matches. Per the germline V gene, CDR1 is SEHNR and CDR2 is FQNEAQ (reference sequence). CDR3 size: 13 residues. The CDR3 here is CASADREAYEQYF. The CDR3 DNA reads as TGTGCCAGCGCGGACAGGGAGGCCTACGAGCAGTACTTC.

The chain combines TRBV5-4 with TRBJ2-7, with 9 bases identical to TRBD2. The junction had 5 bases not matched to a gene; V was cut back by 4 bases and J by 3 bases. The V gene's germline CDR1 is SGHNT and CDR2 YYREEE (reference sequence). The CDR3 covers 14 residues. The CDR3 loop reads CASSVAGDGYEQYF. In DNA, the CDR3 is TGTGCCAGCAGCGTAGCGGGAGATGGCTACGAGCAGTACTTC. The full variable domain, its missing parts supplied by reference TRBV5-4 and TRBJ2-7, is ETGVTQSPTHLIKTRGQQVTLRCSSQSGHNTVSWYQQALGQGPQFIFQYYREEENGRGNFPPRFSGLQFPNYSSELNVNALELDDSALYLCASSVAGDGYEQYFGPGTRLTVT.

The chain recombines TRBV10-3 with TRBJ2-3; TRBD1 aligns across 10 bases. Trimming removed 6 bases from V and 6 bases from J; junction bases left unmatched: 9. The CDR3 contains 15 residues. From germline, CDR1 is ENHRY and CDR2 SYGVKD. The CDR3 bases are TGTGCCATCAGCCCGACAGGGGGCACGACGGATACGCAGTATTTT. This sequence encodes CAISPTGGTTDTQYF.

The chain employs TRBV5-4 and TRBJ1-1; no definite D call. This CDR3 comprises 17 residues. Germline V lookup: CDR1 SGHNT, CDR2 YYREEE (reference sequence). V lost 0 bases, J lost 3 bases, and 18 bases lay in between. The CDR3 loop is CASSLGRADTLYTEAFF. CDR3 DNA sequence: TGTGCCAGCAGCTTGGGGCGTGCAGACACATTGTACACTGAAGCTTTCTTT.

In its sample, this clone was seen once. The rearrangement uses TRBV7-6 and TRBJ2-5; 8 bases are a match to TRBD2. The CDR3 runs to 16 residues. Germline V gene lookup returns CDR1 SGHVS and CDR2 FNYEAQ. V shed 0 bases, J shed 5 bases, and the junction held 8 bases outside the gene matches. The DNA for the CDR3 is TGTGCCAGCAGCTTAGCTACTAGCGGCATTGGTGAGACCCAGTACTTC. Protein product: CASSLATSGIGETQYF.

The chain combines TRBV27 with TRBJ2-1; 7 nucleotides line up with TRBD2. This CDR3 contains 16 residues. CDR1 and CDR2 from the germline V gene are MNHEY and SMNVEV (reference sequence). Trimming cost V 6 bases and J 5 bases; bases outside gene matches: 13. This CDR3 reads CASSSLGGKLNNEQFF. CDR3 nucleotide sequence: TGTGCCAGCAGCTCCCTGGGAGGGAAGTTGAACAATGAGCAGTTCTTC.

CDR3 in amino acids: CAWTENSGSESQYF. The CDR3 nucleotides are TGTGCCTGGACGGAAAACAGCGGGAGTGAATCCCAGTACTTC. J is TRBJ2-5 and V is TRBV30; the match to TRBD2 covers 8 bases. CDR1 and CDR2 from the germline V gene are GTSNPN and SVGIG (reference sequence). V trimming: 4 bases; J trimming: 9 bases; junction bases outside the gene matches: 13. CDR3 size: 14 residues.

The chain has TRBV4-1 and TRBJ2-1; tentative D call: TRBD2 (6 bases). CDR1 MGHRA and CDR2 YSYEKL come from the germline V gene. This CDR3 has 17 amino acids. V was trimmed by 2 bases and J by 0 bases, leaving 14 bases between them. The CDR3 DNA is TGCGCCAGCAGCCAAATAGCGGACCTGAGCTCCTACAATGAGCAGTTCTTC. Protein product: CASSQIADLSSYNEQFF.